The 6 T cell receptor beta chains below all came from one sample that was sequenced in a study of cytomegalovirus exposure and HLA in healthy donors. Use of 60 Vbeta and 13 Jbeta primers characterized the PCR. Data came from immunoSEQ multiplex PCR; TCRdb stores just in-frame clones and leaves some out. The sample lists around 130,000 clones; over 75% were seen once. What was sequenced was PBMCs. These receptors came from a man between 40 and 49 years old in good health and CMV-seronegative.

This clone turned up a few times. The rearrangement joins TRBV6-1 to TRBJ1-1; D possibly corresponds to TRBD1 (5 bases). V lost 5 bases and J lost 3, with 13 bases in between. Germline loops: CDR1 MNHNS, CDR2 SASEGT. The CDR3 runs 14 residues. The CDR3 DNA is TGTGCCAGCAGTTCGGATTGGGGGGACACTGAAGCTTTCTTT. This sequence encodes CASSSDWGDTEAFF.

This chain connects TRBV2 to TRBJ2-7, with D possibly matching TRBD2 (5 bases). Per the germline V gene, CDR1 is SNHLY and CDR2 is FYNNEI. V lost 7 bases and J 9 bases, leaving 19 bases between the germline ends. The CDR3 sequence is 13 residues long. The CDR3, as DNA: TGTGCCAGCACCGGGCAGGACCGCCGGGGGCAGTACTTC. Its translation: CASTGQDRRGQYF.

The J gene is TRBJ1-2, the V gene TRBV9, with TRBD1 matching over 7 bases. Trimming at V came to 4 bases and at J to 6 bases, leaving 6 bases not matched to a gene. Germline-derived CDR1 and CDR2 are SGDLS and YYNGEE. The CDR3 length is 13 residues. CDR3 nucleotides: TGTGCCAGCAGCTTACCGACAGGGAATGGCTACACCTTC. Its translation: CASSLPTGNGYTF.

This clone was counted between two and nine times. This chain uses TRBV28 with TRBJ2-5; the match to TRBD2 covers 8 bases. The better agreement between TRBJ2-7 and the DNA end casts doubt on the J call. The CDR3 runs 13 residues. CDR1 and CDR2 from the germline V gene are MDHEN and SYDVKM. The CDR3 region has the DNA TGTGCCGGAAGCGGGAGCGATCCCTACGAGCAGTACTTC. This translates into CAGSGSDPYEQYF.

The V gene is TRBV19, the J gene TRBJ2-6; 7 bases map to TRBD1. V lost 4 bases to trimming and J lost 10 bases; unmatched junction nucleotides: 1. Per the germline V gene, CDR1 is LNHDA and CDR2 is SQIVND (reference sequence). The CDR3 loop spans 12 amino acids. The CDR3 DNA follows: TGTGCCAGTAGTACACAGGGGAACGTCCTGACTTTC. This translates into CASSTQGNVLTF.

This clone appeared once. The rearrangement links TRBV7-9 to TRBJ2-5, with D tentatively TRBD2 (5 bases). Between the trimmed V and J ends, which lost 5 bases and 2 bases, there was a span of 15 bases. This CDR3 comprises 15 residues. Germline CDR1 SEHNR, CDR2 FQNEAQ (reference sequence). The CDR3 sequence: CASSVGGSLQETQYF. CDR3 DNA: TGTGCCAGCAGCGTGGGTGGGAGCCTACAAGAGACCCAGTACTTC.